The 7 T cell receptor beta chains given below trace back to one sample, sequenced in a study of post-analysis software for immune sequencing data. Study-level points and caveats: TRBV segments more frequent in patients than in controls numbered a few and included TRBV5-6, TRBV5-1 and TRBV20-1.

The library was made from cDNA and included unique molecular identifiers. TCRdb reanalysed the PCR reads using MiXCR and keeps one entry per CDR3 protein. The table has 750,000 to 900,000 distinct CDR3 sequences, about 43% seen once. No antigen has been identified for these receptors. The sequenced sample consisted of blood. The receptors here all came from a girl aged 10 to 17 with multiple sclerosis.

J is TRBJ1-4 and V is TRBV27; D gene unclear. Germline V gene lookup returns CDR1 MNHEY and CDR2 SMNVEV (reference sequence). There are 14 residues in the CDR3. Trimming took 6 bases from V and 4 from J, leaving 12 bases between them. CDR3 region: CASSSTTFNEKLFF. DNA of the CDR3: TGTGCCAGCAGCTCAACCACCTTTAATGAAAAACTGTTTTTT.

V is TRBV5-1 and J is TRBJ2-7; D may be TRBD1 or TRBD2 (5 bases each). V lost 5 bases, J lost 2 bases, and 17 bases lay in between. CDR3 size: 15 residues. Germline V gene data show CDR1 as SGHRS and CDR2 as YFSETQ. The CDR3 here is CASSSRGRDPYEQYF. CDR3 DNA: TGCGCCAGCAGTTCTAGGGGCCGGGACCCCTACGAGCAGTACTTC.

This clonotype turned up a few times. This sequence joins TRBV9 and TRBJ2-1; 11 bases fit TRBD2. There are 19 residues in the CDR3. Germline V gene sequence: CDR1 SGDLS, CDR2 YYNGEE. Trimming cost V 2 bases and J 0 bases; bases outside gene matches: 10. The CDR3 DNA reads as TGTGCCAGCAGCGTCCTAGCGGGAGGCCCACCGAGCTCCTACAATGAGCAGTTCTTC. It codes for CASSVLAGGPPSSYNEQFF.

The chain couples TRBV6-6 to TRBJ2-3, with D unresolved. V lost 10 bases and J lost 1, with 12 bases in between. The CDR3 has 13 residues. CDR1 and CDR2 from the germline V gene are MNHNY and SVGAGI (reference sequence). CDR3 in amino acids: CATHGRGTDTQYF. For the CDR3, the DNA is TGTGCCACCCACGGACGGGGCACAGATACGCAGTATTTT.

Only one count was recorded for this clonotype. A much bigger clone sits one base away, suggesting this may be a read error. The genes are TRBV7-2 and TRBJ2-7; D ambiguous. Germline V CDR1 and CDR2: SGHTA, FQGNSA. The CDR3 has 16 amino acids. Between the trimmed V and J ends, which lost 0 bases and 7 bases, there was a span of 19 bases. Written as DNA, the CDR3 is TGTGCCAGCAGCTTAGCGTTAGCTGCATCCTACAATGAGCAGTACTTC. Translated, it gives CASSLALAASYNEQYF.

The chain combines TRBV5-1 with TRBJ2-1; D is unresolved. Germline CDR1 reads SGHRS; CDR2 reads YFSETQ. This CDR3 comprises 12 residues. The V and J ends lost 6 bases and 7 bases respectively, with 11 bases between them. The CDR3 reads CASISLGNEQFF. DNA of the CDR3: TGCGCCAGCATATCATTAGGGAATGAGCAGTTCTTC.

In this sample, this clonotype turned up a few times. The rearrangement uses TRBV6-5 and TRBJ2-7; 8 bases line up with TRBD2. Germline V lookup: CDR1 MNHEY, CDR2 SVGAGI. After removal of 7 bases from V and 2 bases from J, the junction contained 7 bases not matched to a gene. The CDR3 runs to 14 residues. CDR3 DNA: TGTGCCAGCACTCCTAGCGGGCGTCCCTACGAGCAGTACTTC. Translated: CASTPSGRPYEQYF.